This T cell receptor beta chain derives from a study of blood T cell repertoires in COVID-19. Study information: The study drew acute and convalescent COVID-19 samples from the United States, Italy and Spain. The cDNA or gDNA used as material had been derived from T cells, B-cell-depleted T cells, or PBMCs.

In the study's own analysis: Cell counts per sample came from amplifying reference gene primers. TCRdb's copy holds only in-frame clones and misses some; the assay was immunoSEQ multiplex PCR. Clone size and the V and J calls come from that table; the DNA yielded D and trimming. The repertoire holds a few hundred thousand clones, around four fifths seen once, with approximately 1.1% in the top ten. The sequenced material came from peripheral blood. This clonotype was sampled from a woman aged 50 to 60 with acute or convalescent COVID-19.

For the CDR3, the DNA is TGTGCCACCAGTGATTCAAGCTCCCCGGGGTCGCTGGCCAATGAGCAGTTCTTC. This translates into CATSDSSSPGSLANEQFF. J is TRBJ2-1 and V is TRBV24-1; possibly TRBD2 for D (5 bases). Germline V gives CDR1 KGHDR, CDR2 SFDVKD. The V gene lost 2 bases and the J gene lost 6 bases, with 22 bases spanning the gap. The CDR3 has 18 residues.